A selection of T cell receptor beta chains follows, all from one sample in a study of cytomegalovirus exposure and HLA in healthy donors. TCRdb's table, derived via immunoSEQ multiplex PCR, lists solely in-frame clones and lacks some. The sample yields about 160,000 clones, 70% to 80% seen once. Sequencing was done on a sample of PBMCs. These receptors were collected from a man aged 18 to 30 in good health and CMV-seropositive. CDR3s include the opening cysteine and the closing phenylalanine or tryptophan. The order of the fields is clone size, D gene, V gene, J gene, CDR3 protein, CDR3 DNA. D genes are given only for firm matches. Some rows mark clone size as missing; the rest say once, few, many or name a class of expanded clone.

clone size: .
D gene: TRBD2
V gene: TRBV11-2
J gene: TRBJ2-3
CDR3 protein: CASSFGLARGTDTQYF
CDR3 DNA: TGTGCCAGCAGCTTCGGACTAGCTCGGGGCACAGATACGCAGTATTTT

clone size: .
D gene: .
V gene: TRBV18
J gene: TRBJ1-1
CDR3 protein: CASSPSGFRKSTEAFF
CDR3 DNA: TGTGCCAGCTCACCTTCGGGTTTCAGAAAGAGCACTGAAGCTTTCTTT

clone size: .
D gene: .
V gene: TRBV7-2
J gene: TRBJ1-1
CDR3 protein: CASSLSASNTEAFF
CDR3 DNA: TGTGCCAGCAGCTTATCGGCTAGTAACACTGAAGCTTTCTTT

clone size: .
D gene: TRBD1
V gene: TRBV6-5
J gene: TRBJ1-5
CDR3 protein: CASRMDRSNQPQHF
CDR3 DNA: TGTGCCAGCAGGATGGACAGGAGCAATCAGCCCCAGCATTTT

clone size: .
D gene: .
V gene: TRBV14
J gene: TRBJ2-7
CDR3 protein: CASSQDTSGTYEQYF
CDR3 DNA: TGTGCCAGCAGCCAAGATACGTCGGGGACATACGAGCAGTACTTC

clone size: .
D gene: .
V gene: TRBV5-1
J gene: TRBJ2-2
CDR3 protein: CASSKGLYTGELFF
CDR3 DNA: TGCGCCAGCAGCAAGGGACTGTACACCGGGGAGCTGTTTTTT

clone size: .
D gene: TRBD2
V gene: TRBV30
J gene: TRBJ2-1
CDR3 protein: CAWSEASGYNEQFF
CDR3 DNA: TGTGCCTGGAGTGAGGCTAGCGGTTACAATGAGCAGTTCTTC

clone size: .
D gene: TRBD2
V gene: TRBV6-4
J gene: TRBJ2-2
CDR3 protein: CASSDSTSGENTGELFF
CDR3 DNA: TGTGCCAGCAGTGACTCGACTAGCGGGGAGAACACCGGGGAGCTGTTTTTT

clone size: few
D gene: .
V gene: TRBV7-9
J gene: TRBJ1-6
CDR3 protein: CASSLNGGDNSPLHF
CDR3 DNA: TGTGCCAGCAGTCTCAATGGGGGCGATAATTCACCCCTCCACTTT

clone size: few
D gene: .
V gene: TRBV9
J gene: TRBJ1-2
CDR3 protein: CASSVGRAGGGYTF
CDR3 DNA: TGTGCCAGCAGCGTAGGCAGGGCCGGGGGTGGCTACACCTTC

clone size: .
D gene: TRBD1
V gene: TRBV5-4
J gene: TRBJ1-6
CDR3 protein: CASSLGTGMDSPLHF
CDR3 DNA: TGTGCCAGCAGCTTAGGGACAGGGATGGATTCACCCCTCCACTTT

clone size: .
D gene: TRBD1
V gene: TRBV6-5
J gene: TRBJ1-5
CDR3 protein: CASSWTGASNQPQHF
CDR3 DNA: TGTGCCAGCAGTTGGACAGGGGCAAGCAATCAGCCCCAGCATTTT

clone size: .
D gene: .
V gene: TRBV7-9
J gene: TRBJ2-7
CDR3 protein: CASSPGLYEQYF
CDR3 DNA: TGTGCCAGCAGCCCAGGACTTTACGAGCAGTACTTC

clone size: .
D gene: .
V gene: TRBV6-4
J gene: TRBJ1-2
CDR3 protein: CASSDSTGGGYTF
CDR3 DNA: TGTGCCAGCAGTGACTCGACAGGCGGTGGCTACACCTTC

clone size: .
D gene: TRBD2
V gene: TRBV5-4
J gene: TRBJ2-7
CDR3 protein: CASSNLAGPPSYEQYF
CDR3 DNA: TGTGCCAGCAGCAACCTAGCGGGGCCCCCCTCCTACGAGCAGTACTTC